These 12 T cell receptor beta chains were sequenced from one sample in a study of T-cell memory formation after mild COVID-19. Via MiXCR, TCRdb re-called the 5' RACE reads, giving one row per CDR3 protein. Among hundreds of thousands of distinct CDR3 sequences listed, roughly 17% were seen once. Sequencing was carried out using PBMCs or a T cell subset sorted from them (not recorded which). These receptors were collected from a young man who had mild COVID-19 (a few samples of this study predate the infection). Cell type and time point are not known.

The chain combines TRBV19 with TRBJ2-7; D ambiguous. Looked up from germline, CDR1 is LNHDA and CDR2 is SQIVND (reference sequence). The V end lost 8 bases, the J end lost 3 bases, and 5 bases lay between the germline ends. The CDR3 extends over 10 amino acids. In DNA form, the CDR3 reads TGTGCCAGTGGCCTCTACGAGCAGTACTTC. This encodes CASGLYEQYF.

This clonotype showed up just a few times. CDR3 nucleotide sequence: TGTGCCAGCAGTCACAAAGGACAGGCCCTATCCTACGAGCAGTACTTC. This translates into CASSHKGQALSYEQYF. The chain links TRBV12-3 or TRBV12-4 to TRBJ2-7, with TRBD1 matching 7 bases. The junction had 11 bases not matched to a gene; V was cut back by 5 bases and J by 1 base. CDR3 length: 16 amino acids.

This clonotype was observed a handful of times. The chain joins TRBV7-8 to TRBJ1-1; D call uncertain. The CDR3 is 16 amino acids. V lost 0 bases and J lost 4, with 15 bases in between. Germline-derived CDR1 and CDR2 are SGHVS and FQNEAQ. Here the CDR3 DNA reads TGTGCCAGCAGCTTAGCGCGCCCAGGTGAGGGCACTGAAGCTTTCTTT. Residues: CASSLARPGEGTEAFF.

There are a few counts of this clonotype. The chain combines TRBV20-1 with TRBJ1-4; D might be TRBD1 (6 bases). This CDR3 has 13 amino acids. V was cut by 1 base and J by 9 bases, with 12 bases left in between. CDR1 DFQATT and CDR2 SNEGSKA come from the germline V gene (reference sequence). DNA for the CDR3: TGCAGTGCTAGAGTTCAGGGGCTACAAAAACTGTTTTTT. Translation: CSARVQGLQKLFF.

The chain recombines TRBV11-2 with TRBJ2-2; D possibly corresponds to TRBD1 (5 bases). Looked up from germline, CDR1 is SGHAT and CDR2 is FQNNGV. V lost 3 bases, J lost 6 bases, and 8 bases lay in between. This CDR3 contains 13 residues. This chain's CDR3 is CASSLLRAGELFF. CDR3 DNA: TGTGCCAGCAGCTTGCTCAGGGCCGGGGAGCTGTTTTTT.

The chain combines TRBV3-1 with TRBJ2-3; 7 positions agree with TRBD2. Looked up from germline, CDR1 is LGHDT and CDR2 is YNNKEL (reference sequence). The CDR3 is 17 amino acids. V trimming: 0 bases; J trimming: 1 base; junction bases outside the gene matches: 7. CDR3 DNA sequence: TGTGCCAGCAGCCAAGATAGATCCAGCGGGGGCACAGATACGCAGTATTTT. Translation gives CASSQDRSSGGTDTQYF.

As to this clonotype: A much larger clone differs from this one at a single base, so this may be a read error. V gene TRBV7-9 combines with J gene TRBJ2-7, with a tentative D call TRBD2 (6 bases). This CDR3 is 17 amino acids long. Germline values: CDR1 SEHNR, CDR2 FQNEAQ (reference sequence). CDR3 nucleotides: TGTGACAGCAGCCATGAGTGGGGCGGGGACCCATCCTACGAGCAGTACTTC. Its protein is CDSSHEWGGDPSYEQYF.

This clonotype has more than one count but fewer than ten. V and J are TRBV20-1 and TRBJ2-7; no definite D call. Germline V lookup: CDR1 DFQATT, CDR2 SNEGSKA (reference sequence). V lost 0 bases, J lost 2 bases, and 17 bases lay in between. The CDR3 covers 16 residues. The CDR3 is CSARDLSAPDPYEQYF. Written as DNA, the CDR3 is TGCAGTGCTAGAGATCTGTCAGCACCCGACCCCTACGAGCAGTACTTC.

Here the CDR3 reads CASSVDRGSEQYF. The DNA of the CDR3 is TGTGCCAGCAGCGTGGACAGGGGGAGCGAGCAGTACTTC. The chain combines TRBV9 with TRBJ2-7, with TRBD1 matching 10 bases. The CDR3 has 13 residues. V shed 2 bases, J shed 6 bases, and the junction held 2 bases outside the gene matches. CDR1 and CDR2 (germline): SGDLS, YYNGEE.

This clonotype has more than one count but fewer than ten. The chain uses TRBV5-1 and TRBJ2-3, with TRBD1 matching over 7 bases. Germline lookup yields CDR1 SGHRS and CDR2 YFSETQ. Trimming cost V 4 bases and J 3 bases; bases outside gene matches: 8. This CDR3 is built from 15 residues. As DNA, the CDR3 is TGCGCCAGCAGCACCAGACAGGGTCAGACAGATACGCAGTATTTT. Protein product: CASSTRQGQTDTQYF.

This clonotype was found a few times. The V call is TRBV20-1, the J call TRBJ2-7, with no clear D. The CDR3 length is 12 residues. V was clipped by 5 bases and J by 0 bases, with 8 bases between them. CDR1 DFQATT and CDR2 SNEGSKA come from the germline V gene (reference sequence). The DNA of the CDR3 is TGCAGTGCTTCGGACGGCTCCTACGAGCAGTACTTC. It yields the protein CSASDGSYEQYF.

This clonotype showed up many times. This chain's CDR3 is CASSSGFYEQYF. CDR3 DNA: TGCGCCAGCAGCTCAGGGTTCTACGAGCAGTACTTC. V and J are TRBV5-1 and TRBJ2-7; TRBD1 is a possible D gene (5 bases). The V gene's germline CDR1 is SGHRS and CDR2 YFSETQ. V lost 3 bases and J lost 3, with 7 bases in between. The CDR3 extends over 12 amino acids.